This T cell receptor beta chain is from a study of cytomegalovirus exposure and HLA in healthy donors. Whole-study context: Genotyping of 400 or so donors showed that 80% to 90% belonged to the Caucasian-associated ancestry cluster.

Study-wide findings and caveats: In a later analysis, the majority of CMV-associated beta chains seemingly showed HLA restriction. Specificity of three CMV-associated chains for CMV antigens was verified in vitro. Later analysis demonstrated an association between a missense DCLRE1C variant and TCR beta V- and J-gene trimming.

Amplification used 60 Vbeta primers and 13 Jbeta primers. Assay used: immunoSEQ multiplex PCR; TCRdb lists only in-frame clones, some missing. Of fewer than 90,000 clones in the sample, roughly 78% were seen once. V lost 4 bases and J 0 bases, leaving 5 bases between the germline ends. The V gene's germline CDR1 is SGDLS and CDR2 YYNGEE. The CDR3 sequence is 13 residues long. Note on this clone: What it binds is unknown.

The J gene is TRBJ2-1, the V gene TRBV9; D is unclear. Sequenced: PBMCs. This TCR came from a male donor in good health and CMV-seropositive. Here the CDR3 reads CASSSSSYNEQFF. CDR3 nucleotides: TGTGCCAGCAGCTCTAGCTCCTACAATGAGCAGTTCTTC.